The rows below give T cell receptor beta chains drawn from one sample of a study of identical twins. TCRdb re-called the 5' RACE reads through MiXCR, storing one row per CDR3 protein. The repertoire holds some 200,000 distinct CDR3 sequences, 7.5% seen once, with less than 2% in the top ten. The sample was also linked to a second study, of yellow fever vaccine responses in identical twins.

Sequences were obtained from memory (CD45RO+) T cells sorted from blood. Source of these receptors: a woman aged 18-35 years in good health. Each CDR3 is given with its conserved first and last residue. Each record gives: V gene, D gene, CDR3 length, J gene, clone size, CDR3 protein, CDR3 DNA. D genes are given only for firm matches. A clone size is listed for some rows: how often the clone was seen (once, few, many), or a class if it is expanded.

V gene: TRBV20-1
D gene: TRBD1
CDR3 length: 14
J gene: TRBJ2-1
clone size: few
CDR3 protein: CSARPGTGFHEQFF
CDR3 DNA: TGCAGTGCTAGGCCCGGGACAGGGTTCCATGAGCAGTTCTTC

V gene: TRBV29-1
D gene: TRBD2
CDR3 length: 14
J gene: TRBJ2-1
clone size: many
CDR3 protein: CSVDKTSGTNEQFF
CDR3 DNA: TGCAGCGTTGATAAAACTAGCGGCACCAATGAGCAGTTCTTC

V gene: TRBV20-1
D gene: TRBD1
CDR3 length: 11
J gene: TRBJ1-1
clone size: many
CDR3 protein: CTGQGNTEAFF
CDR3 DNA: TGCACTGGACAGGGGAACACTGAAGCTTTCTTT

V gene: TRBV18
D gene: TRBD2
CDR3 length: 15
J gene: TRBJ2-5
clone size: NA
CDR3 protein: CASRNGLTSGETQYF
CDR3 DNA: TGTGCCAGCCGGAACGGGTTGACTAGCGGAGAGACCCAGTACTTC

V gene: TRBV11-3
D gene: NA
CDR3 length: 13
J gene: TRBJ2-4
clone size: many
CDR3 protein: CASSLGEENIQYF
CDR3 DNA: TGTGCCAGCAGCTTAGGAGAGGAAAACATTCAGTACTTC

V gene: TRBV12-3/TRBV12-4
D gene: NA
CDR3 length: 12
J gene: TRBJ2-7
clone size: NA
CDR3 protein: CASSSQGAEQYF
CDR3 DNA: TGTGCCAGCAGTTCTCAGGGAGCCGAGCAGTACTTC

V gene: TRBV11-2
D gene: TRBD2
CDR3 length: 15
J gene: TRBJ2-5
clone size: few
CDR3 protein: CASSLVAGTAETQYF
CDR3 DNA: TGTGCCAGCAGCTTAGTAGCGGGAACGGCGGAGACCCAGTACTTC

V gene: TRBV3-1
D gene: NA
CDR3 length: 16
J gene: TRBJ2-3
clone size: many
CDR3 protein: CASSRRGLTQQDTQYF
CDR3 DNA: TGTGCCAGCAGCCGTAGGGGACTCACCCAACAAGATACGCAGTATTTT

V gene: TRBV25-1
D gene: TRBD2
CDR3 length: 17
J gene: TRBJ2-2
clone size: NA
CDR3 protein: CASSVLKLAGGQGELFF
CDR3 DNA: TGTGCCAGCAGTGTACTGAAACTAGCGGGAGGGCAGGGGGAGCTGTTTTTT

V gene: TRBV7-3
D gene: NA
CDR3 length: 14
J gene: TRBJ2-2
clone size: NA
CDR3 protein: CASARGLGTGELFF
CDR3 DNA: TGTGCCAGCGCCAGAGGATTGGGCACCGGGGAGCTGTTTTTT

V gene: TRBV6-5
D gene: NA
CDR3 length: 16
J gene: TRBJ2-1
clone size: many
CDR3 protein: CASSSIRDRRVNEQFF
CDR3 DNA: TGTGCCAGCAGTTCGATCAGGGACCGCCGGGTCAATGAGCAGTTCTTC

V gene: TRBV28
D gene: NA
CDR3 length: 12
J gene: TRBJ2-2
clone size: few
CDR3 protein: CASSSREMELFF
CDR3 DNA: TGTGCCAGCAGTAGCCGGGAGATGGAGCTGTTTTTT

V gene: TRBV20-1
D gene: TRBD2
CDR3 length: 17
J gene: TRBJ2-3
clone size: few
CDR3 protein: CSAVTGLAGGHTDTQYF
CDR3 DNA: TGCAGTGCCGTTACGGGACTAGCGGGGGGCCACACAGATACGCAGTATTTT

V gene: TRBV5-1
D gene: NA
CDR3 length: 13
J gene: TRBJ1-2
clone size: many
CDR3 protein: CASSPYRDSGYTF
CDR3 DNA: TGCGCCAGCAGCCCATATAGGGACTCTGGCTACACCTTC

V gene: TRBV4-3
D gene: NA
CDR3 length: 16
J gene: TRBJ2-6
clone size: many
CDR3 protein: CASSQDLSSGANVLTF
CDR3 DNA: TGCGCCAGCAGCCAAGATTTGAGTTCTGGGGCCAACGTCCTGACTTTC

V gene: TRBV7-9
D gene: NA
CDR3 length: 16
J gene: TRBJ2-1
clone size: many
CDR3 protein: CASSLVLKTIDNEQFF
CDR3 DNA: TGTGCCAGCAGCTTAGTACTTAAGACGATCGACAATGAGCAGTTCTTC

V gene: TRBV5-6
D gene: NA
CDR3 length: 15
J gene: TRBJ2-2
clone size: many
CDR3 protein: CASSLDLVQNGELFF
CDR3 DNA: TGTGCCAGCAGCTTGGATCTTGTCCAGAACGGGGAGCTGTTTTTT

V gene: TRBV20-1
D gene: NA
CDR3 length: 15
J gene: TRBJ1-1
clone size: NA
CDR3 protein: CSAREGGRTNTEAFF
CDR3 DNA: TGCAGTGCTAGAGAGGGGGGACGGACGAACACTGAAGCTTTCTTT

V gene: TRBV6-5
D gene: TRBD1
CDR3 length: 15
J gene: TRBJ2-1
clone size: many
CDR3 protein: CASSPGTGGFGEQFF
CDR3 DNA: TGTGCCAGCAGCCCCGGGACAGGGGGATTTGGTGAGCAGTTCTTC

V gene: TRBV5-6
D gene: TRBD1
CDR3 length: 13
J gene: TRBJ1-2
clone size: few
CDR3 protein: CASSLRQGPGYTF
CDR3 DNA: TGTGCCAGCAGCTTGAGACAGGGACCTGGCTACACCTTC

V gene: TRBV6-1
D gene: NA
CDR3 length: 14
J gene: TRBJ2-2
clone size: NA
CDR3 protein: CASSASRDTGELFF
CDR3 DNA: TGTGCCAGCAGTGCCTCTAGGGACACCGGGGAGCTGTTTTTT

V gene: TRBV18
D gene: NA
CDR3 length: 12
J gene: TRBJ2-1
clone size: few
CDR3 protein: CASSPLNSEQFF
CDR3 DNA: TGTGCCAGCTCACCACTTAACAGCGAGCAGTTCTTC

V gene: TRBV7-2
D gene: TRBD2
CDR3 length: 13
J gene: TRBJ2-5
clone size: many
CDR3 protein: CASSFSSGKTQYF
CDR3 DNA: TGTGCCAGCAGCTTCTCTAGCGGGAAGACCCAGTACTTC

V gene: TRBV4-1
D gene: NA
CDR3 length: 13
J gene: TRBJ2-5
clone size: few
CDR3 protein: CASSQVGVETQYF
CDR3 DNA: TGCGCCAGCAGCCAAGTGGGGGTAGAGACCCAGTACTTC

V gene: TRBV6-5
D gene: NA
CDR3 length: 17
J gene: TRBJ2-1
clone size: NA
CDR3 protein: CASSYSRVPSSYNEQFF
CDR3 DNA: TGTGCCAGCAGTTACTCGCGCGTTCCGAGCTCCTACAATGAGCAGTTCTTC

V gene: TRBV9
D gene: NA
CDR3 length: 15
J gene: TRBJ1-6
clone size: many
CDR3 protein: CASSVQGTNNSPLHF
CDR3 DNA: TGTGCCAGCAGCGTACAGGGTACAAATAATTCACCCCTCCACTTT